One sample yielded the 30 T cell receptor beta chains listed below, sequenced in a study of CD8 T cells in ankylosing spondylitis. TCRdb reanalysed the 5' RACE reads using MiXCR and keeps one entry per CDR3 protein. The profile shows about 150,000 distinct CDR3 sequences, under 45% of them singletons. The sequenced material came from synovial fluid, either unsorted or a sorted T cell fraction (not recorded which). Every receptor here comes from a male donor with ankylosing spondylitis.

The J gene is TRBJ2-3, the V gene TRBV12-3 or TRBV12-4; either TRBD1 or TRBD2 may supply D (7 bases each). V dropped 5 bases and J dropped 2 bases, with 20 bases sitting between them. The CDR3 contains 17 residues. This CDR3 reads CASSGRGRAGHTDTQYF. Written as DNA, the CDR3 is TGTGCCAGCAGTGGGAGGGGGCGAGCGGGGCACACAGATACGCAGTATTTT.

This clonotype was seen many times. The rearrangement uses TRBV20-1 and TRBJ2-1; D perhaps matches TRBD1 (5 bases). V was cut by 0 bases and J by 6 bases, with 18 bases left in between. Germline lookup yields CDR1 DFQATT and CDR2 SNEGSKA (reference sequence). The CDR3 has 16 residues. CDR3 nucleotide sequence: TGCAGTGCTAGAGATGTTGGTGCGACAGCCATCAATGAGCAGTTCTTC. Its translation: CSARDVGATAINEQFF.

This clonotype was counted between two and nine times. The rearrangement joins TRBV30 to TRBJ2-7; 8 nucleotides align to TRBD1. The CDR3 sequence is 15 residues long. CDR1 and CDR2 from the germline V gene are GTSNPN and SVGIG (reference sequence). Losses at the gene ends were 2 bases for V and 3 bases for J; bases not matched to a gene: 9. CDR3 sequence: CAWSTGQGVDYEQYF. CDR3 DNA: TGTGCCTGGAGTACCGGACAGGGCGTTGACTACGAGCAGTACTTC.

The chain uses TRBV18 and TRBJ1-1; possible D gene TRBD1, 5 bases. The germline V gene encodes CDR1 KGHSH and CDR2 LQKENI. The CDR3 runs to 13 residues. Trimming removed 2 bases at V and 11 bases at J, with 15 bases between. CDR3 protein: CASSPGGSAQAFF. The CDR3 DNA reads TGTGCCAGCTCACCAGGGGGAAGCGCCCAGGCTTTCTTT.

The chain couples TRBV7-9 to TRBJ1-2; the D is unclear. The length of the CDR3 is 17 residues. Trimming removed 3 bases at V and 6 bases at J, with 23 bases between. CDR1 and CDR2 (germline): SEHNR, FQNEAQ (reference sequence). CDR3 in DNA: TGTGCCAGCAGCTTTTGGTCGTACTCCCCCTTTCCGGATGGCTACACCTTC. Amino acids: CASSFWSYSPFPDGYTF.

This clonotype was seen only a few times. The chain has TRBV7-9 and TRBJ2-4; D is uncertain. CDR1 and CDR2 from the germline V gene are SEHNR and FQNEAQ (reference sequence). The CDR3 runs 14 residues. The germline V and J ends were trimmed by 5 bases and 0 bases, with 8 bases remaining between them. Written as DNA, the CDR3 is TGTGCCAGCAGCCAAAAACTAGCCAAAAACATTCAGTACTTC. Translated: CASSQKLAKNIQYF. The full variable domain, rest sourced from reference TRBV7-9 and TRBJ2-4, is DTGVSQNPRHKITKRGQNVTFRCDPISEHNRLYWYRQTLGQGPEFLTYFQNEAQLEKSRLLSDRFSAERPKGSFSTLEIQRTEQGDSAMYLCASSQKLAKNIQYFGAGTRLSVL.

The gene calls are TRBV20-1 and TRBJ1-2, with unresolved D. V gave up 3 bases and J gave up 5 bases, with 13 bases separating them. This CDR3 is built from 13 residues. Germline CDR1 is DFQATT and CDR2 is SNEGSKA (reference sequence). This CDR3 reads CSASKTDEYGYTF. For the CDR3, the DNA is TGCAGTGCTAGTAAAACAGACGAGTATGGCTACACCTTC.

This clonotype was counted between two and nine times. The CDR3 region is CSVEDFPYNEQFF. CDR3 coding DNA: TGCAGCGTTGAAGATTTTCCCTACAATGAGCAGTTCTTC. V usage is TRBV29-1 and J usage is TRBJ2-1; D gene ambiguous. The CDR3 runs 13 residues. CDR1 is SQVTM, CDR2 ANQGSEA, per germline. V lost 0 bases and J 2 bases, leaving 5 bases between the germline ends.

This clonotype was picked up a small number of times. The V call is TRBV7-9, the J call TRBJ1-1; no firm D call. Germline V gives CDR1 SEHNR, CDR2 FQNEAQ (reference sequence). The CDR3 is 14 amino acids. The V gene lost 5 bases and the J gene lost 0 bases, with 10 bases spanning the gap. DNA of the CDR3: TGTGCCAGCAGCGTAAAAGTGATGAACACTGAAGCTTTCTTT. The encoded protein is CASSVKVMNTEAFF.

The genes are TRBV7-2 and TRBJ2-3, with 9 bases that match TRBD2. The CDR3 consists of 15 residues. V trimming: 7 bases; J trimming: 4 bases; junction bases outside the gene matches: 9. The V gene's germline CDR1 is SGHTA and CDR2 FQGNSA. The CDR3 spells CASKAGAGGADTQYF. Here the CDR3 DNA reads TGTGCCAGCAAAGCGGGGGCGGGAGGGGCAGATACGCAGTATTTT.

The J gene is TRBJ1-5, the V gene TRBV2; D ambiguous. Trimming stripped 8 bases from V and 1 base from J, with 12 bases between. The V gene's germline CDR1 is SNHLY and CDR2 FYNNEI. The CDR3 sequence is 14 residues long. CDR3 nucleotides: TGTGCCAGCGGGCAGAAATTAAGCAATCAGCCCCAGCATTTT. This sequence encodes CASGQKLSNQPQHF.

V and J are TRBV12-3 or TRBV12-4 and TRBJ1-4, with a tentative D call TRBD1 (5 bases). V shed 4 bases and J shed 0 bases, with 9 bases lying between them. The length of the CDR3 is 15 residues. CDR3 residues: CASSSQGATNEKLFF. The CDR3 DNA follows: TGTGCCAGCAGTTCCCAGGGAGCAACTAATGAAAAACTGTTTTTT.

V and J are TRBV7-6 and TRBJ1-1, with TRBD1 identical over 10 bases. Germline trimming cut 6 bases from V and 3 bases from J; bases unmatched to any gene: 7. CDR1 SGHVS and CDR2 FNYEAQ come from the germline V gene. The CDR3 is made up of 15 amino acids. CDR3 DNA sequence: TGTGCCAGCAGATCCGGGACAGGGGCGTACACTGAAGCTTTCTTT. Amino acid sequence: CASRSGTGAYTEAFF. Using reference TRBV7-6 and TRBJ1-1 for the parts outside the CDR3, the full variable domain is GAGVSQSPRYKVTKRGQDVALRCDPISGHVSLYWYRQALGQGPEFLTYFNYEAQQDKSGLPNDRFSAERPEGSISTLTIQRTEQRDSAMYRCASRSGTGAYTEAFFGQGTRLTVV.

This clonotype was counted a few times. The chain joins TRBV25-1 to TRBJ1-1, with 12 bases matching TRBD1. CDR3 size: 17 residues. With 5 bases clipped from V and 7 bases from J, the junction kept 14 bases outside the gene matches. Germline lookup yields CDR1 MGHDK and CDR2 SYGVNS. CDR3 nucleotide sequence: TGTGCCAGCAGTTTCTACCCGGGACAGGGGGCGTTTGATGAAGCTTTCTTT. Protein product: CASSFYPGQGAFDEAFF. Looking up the rest from reference TRBV25-1 and TRBJ1-1 gives the full variable domain: EADIYQTPRYLVIGTGKKITLECSQTMGHDKMYWYQQDPGMELHLIHYSYGVNSTEKGDLSSESTVSRIRTEHFPLTLESARPSHTSQYLCASSFYPGQGAFDEAFFGQGTRLTVV.

The chain uses TRBV6-4 and TRBJ2-1, with 9 positions matching TRBD2. Looked up from germline, CDR1 is MRHNA and CDR2 is SNTAGT. V lost 4 bases, J lost 5 bases, and 27 bases stayed unmatched. CDR3 length: 22 amino acids. The CDR3 spells CASSALPLLVLLAGALNNEQFF. For the CDR3, the DNA is TGTGCCAGCAGTGCTCTACCCCTATTAGTCCTATTAGCGGGAGCCTTGAACAATGAGCAGTTCTTC.

This clonotype was detected ten times or more. The chain employs TRBV2 and TRBJ2-7; 11 bases are a match to TRBD1. Germline-derived CDR1 and CDR2 are SNHLY and FYNNEI. After removal of 3 bases from V and 3 bases from J, the junction contained 1 base not matched to a gene. This CDR3 contains 14 residues. DNA of the CDR3: TGTGCCAGCAGTGAGGGACAGGGGGTCTACGAGCAGTACTTC. Translation: CASSEGQGVYEQYF.

This clonotype came up many times. The V call is TRBV3-1, the J call TRBJ2-1, with 9 bases aligning to TRBD2. Unmatched junction bases numbered 9, after V lost 3 bases and J lost 3 bases. Germline CDR1 reads LGHDT; CDR2 reads YNNKEL (reference sequence). CDR3 length equals 17 residues. The CDR3 spells CASSHSSGRWGYNEQFF. In DNA, the CDR3 is TGTGCCAGCAGCCACAGTAGCGGGAGATGGGGCTACAATGAGCAGTTCTTC.

This chain joins TRBV7-6 and TRBJ2-1; D may match TRBD1 or TRBD2 (5 bases each). The CDR3 runs 15 residues. V gave up 0 bases and J gave up 2 bases, with 8 bases separating them. Germline V lookup: CDR1 SGHVS, CDR2 FNYEAQ. CDR3 sequence reads: CASSLAGAPYNEQFF. The CDR3 nucleotides read TGTGCCAGCAGCTTAGCCGGGGCCCCCTACAATGAGCAGTTCTTC. Complete variable domain (other parts from reference TRBV7-6 and TRBJ2-1): GAGVSQSPRYKVTKRGQDVALRCDPISGHVSLYWYRQALGQGPEFLTYFNYEAQQDKSGLPNDRFSAERPEGSISTLTIQRTEQRDSAMYRCASSLAGAPYNEQFFGPGTRLTVL.

This clonotype was observed at least ten times. The chain combines TRBV9 with TRBJ2-1; 10 nucleotides line up with TRBD2. Losses at the gene ends were 2 bases for V and 3 bases for J; bases not matched to a gene: 5. This CDR3 is 16 amino acids long. Germline CDR1 SGDLS, CDR2 YYNGEE. The CDR3 loop is CASSVTWTSGYNEQFF. CDR3 bases: TGTGCCAGCAGCGTGACATGGACTAGCGGCTACAATGAGCAGTTCTTC.

This chain uses TRBV12-3 or TRBV12-4 with TRBJ2-2; 7 bases line up with TRBD1. V shed 5 bases and J 3 bases; nucleotides not matched to a gene: 6. The CDR3 extends over 15 amino acids. The CDR3 nucleotides are TGTGCCAGCAGTGAGGGGACAGTTTACACCGGGGAGCTGTTTTTT. Translation: CASSEGTVYTGELFF.

This clonotype occurred once. This rearrangement joins TRBV4-1 to TRBJ1-1; 10 bases align to TRBD1. CDR1 is MGHRA, CDR2 YSYEKL, per germline. The ends lost 4 bases at V and 0 bases at J; junction bases unmatched: 5. The CDR3 has 16 amino acids. The CDR3 protein is CASSPRQGALNTEAFF. CDR3 in DNA: TGCGCCAGCAGCCCCCGACAGGGGGCCTTGAACACTGAAGCTTTCTTT.

The V and J genes are TRBV28 and TRBJ2-7; D might be TRBD1 or TRBD2, each matching 5 bases. The CDR3 length is 15 residues. Germline-derived CDR1 and CDR2 are MDHEN and SYDVKM. V was pared by 5 bases and J by 7 bases, with 21 bases between. CDR3 in DNA: TGTGCCAGCAGTCCACCCACGGGGCCGAAGAAGGAGCAGTACTTC. Amino acids: CASSPPTGPKKEQYF.

The CDR3 sequence: CASSSGSSYGYTF. The CDR3 DNA sequence: TGCGCCAGCAGCTCCGGGTCGTCCTATGGCTACACCTTC. This chain connects TRBV5-1 to TRBJ1-2; D is unresolved. This CDR3 spans 13 amino acids. The V and J ends lost 3 bases and 4 bases respectively, with 10 bases between them. The germline V gene encodes CDR1 SGHRS and CDR2 YFSETQ.

This chain joins TRBV29-1 and TRBJ1-2; D gene ambiguous. Germline values: CDR1 SQVTM, CDR2 ANQGSEA. The CDR3 is 12 residues long. V was trimmed by 6 bases and J by 4 bases, leaving 12 bases between them. This CDR3 reads CSVDKALYGYTF. The CDR3 DNA is TGCAGCGTAGATAAGGCCCTCTATGGCTACACCTTC.

The sample holds a few counts of this clonotype. The chain has TRBV21-1 and TRBJ1-2; the table's D call of TRBD1 was not tested on the DNA. TRBV21-1 is annotated as a pseudogene. The CDR3 spans 15 residues. DNA of the CDR3: TGTGCCAGCAGCAACCCGGGACAGGGGGACTATGGCTACACCTTC. Translated, it gives CASSNPGQGDYGYTF.

The count of this clonotype is one. The chain recombines TRBV6-1 with TRBJ1-4; 7 bases are shared with TRBD1. The germline V gene has CDR1 MNHNS and CDR2 SASEGT. CDR3 length: 13 residues. Germline trimming cut 5 bases from V and 8 bases from J; bases unmatched to any gene: 5. The CDR3 DNA sequence: TGTGCCAGCAGTCCAAACAGGGGCGAAAAACTGTTTTTT. Amino acids: CASSPNRGEKLFF.

This clonotype appeared a single time. V usage is TRBV19 and J usage is TRBJ1-5; a weak D match, TRBD1 (5 bases). Per the germline V gene, CDR1 is LNHDA and CDR2 is SQIVND (reference sequence). Trimming removed 9 bases at V and 0 bases at J, with 9 bases between. The CDR3 runs to 13 residues. In DNA form, the CDR3 reads TGTGCCAGCCAGGGATATAGCAATCAGCCCCAGCATTTT. Its translation is CASQGYSNQPQHF.

The chain combines TRBV20-1 with TRBJ1-6; D unresolved. Per the germline V gene, CDR1 is DFQATT and CDR2 is SNEGSKA (reference sequence). The V end was cut by 1 base, the J end by 7 bases, with 11 bases between. The CDR3 is made up of 14 amino acids. Here the CDR3 reads CSARGYSGNSPLHF. CDR3 in DNA: TGCAGTGCTAGAGGTTATTCGGGAAATTCACCCCTCCACTTT.

The chain couples TRBV29-1 to TRBJ2-5, with unresolved D. The CDR3 is 12 residues long. Trimming left V 6 bases short and J 6 bases short, with 14 bases between. Germline CDR1 and CDR2: SQVTM and ANQGSEA. The CDR3 loop reads CSVTRKGQTQYF. CDR3 bases: TGCAGCGTCACCCGGAAGGGCCAGACCCAGTACTTC.

The chain combines TRBV9 with TRBJ1-6; a weak D match, TRBD1 (5 bases). Trimming stripped 0 bases from V and 13 bases from J, with 8 bases between. There are 12 residues in the CDR3. Germline V gene data show CDR1 as SGDLS and CDR2 as YYNGEE. Here the CDR3 DNA reads TGTGCCAGCAGCGTAGCGGCAGGGCCCCTCCACTTT. Residues: CASSVAAGPLHF.